This entry lists 8 T cell receptor beta chains sequenced from one sample in a study of CD8 T cells in ankylosing spondylitis. TCRdb passed the 5' RACE reads through MiXCR, listing each CDR3 protein once. The sample carries tens of thousands of distinct CDR3 sequences, 4.5% to 6% recorded once. Sequencing was performed on blood, either unsorted or a sorted T cell fraction (not recorded which). The receptors derive from a male donor with ankylosing spondylitis or in good health (not recorded which).

This clonotype showed up just a few times. The genes are TRBV7-8 and TRBJ2-7; 9 bases map to TRBD2. The CDR3 extends over 14 amino acids. The V gene end was trimmed by 5 bases and the J gene end by 3 bases; junction bases not matched to a gene: 5. Per the germline V gene, CDR1 is SGHVS and CDR2 is FQNEAQ. The DNA for the CDR3 is TGTGCCAGCAGCCCTCTAGCGGGGCACTACGAGCAGTACTTC. Its protein is CASSPLAGHYEQYF.

Ten or more counts support this clonotype. As DNA, the CDR3 is TGTGCCAGCAGTTTTTATGCTAGCACTAGTTACAATGAGCAGTTCTTC. Its translation: CASSFYASTSYNEQFF. The V call is TRBV12-3 or TRBV12-4, the J call TRBJ2-1; TRBD2 is a possible D gene (5 bases). Trimming left V 3 bases short and J 4 bases short, with 16 bases between. CDR3 length equals 16 residues.

This clonotype was observed at least ten times. CDR3 nucleotides: TGCAGTGCTAGAGACCGAACGTCCACCGGGGAGCTGTTTTTT. Amino acid sequence: CSARDRTSTGELFF. This chain joins TRBV20-1 and TRBJ2-2; no clear D. The CDR3 is made up of 14 amino acids. V lost 0 bases, J lost 4 bases, and 9 bases lay in between. Germline V gene data show CDR1 as DFQATT and CDR2 as SNEGSKA (reference sequence).

This clonotype was counted at least ten times. The chain is built from TRBV6-1 and TRBJ2-2; 9 nucleotides match TRBD2. Trimming cost V 6 bases and J 3 bases; bases outside gene matches: 8. Germline CDR1 and CDR2: MNHNS and SASEGT. The CDR3 is 16 amino acids. The CDR3 loop reads CASSRPGLAYTGELFF. Here the CDR3 DNA reads TGTGCCAGCAGCCGACCGGGACTAGCCTACACCGGGGAGCTGTTTTTT.

This clonotype was seen many times. The chain employs TRBV6-6 and TRBJ1-5; TRBD1 might be the D (5 bases). Trimming shortened V by 7 bases and J by 4 bases, and 11 bases separated the two germline ends. The CDR3 is 13 residues long. CDR1 is MNHNY and CDR2 is SVGAGI in the germline V gene (reference sequence). The CDR3 reads CASIQGVNQPQHF. Here the CDR3 DNA reads TGTGCCAGCATCCAGGGTGTTAATCAGCCCCAGCATTTT.

In its sample, this clonotype was seen many times. V is TRBV2 and J is TRBJ1-5; no clear D. CDR3 length: 13 amino acids. Germline V gene lookup returns CDR1 SNHLY and CDR2 FYNNEI. V was cut by 1 base and J by 7 bases, with 8 bases left in between. CDR3 coding DNA: TGTGCCAGCAGTGAAGGTGGAAACCAGCCCCAGCATTTT. Its translation is CASSEGGNQPQHF.

This clonotype has ten or more counts. This CDR3 is CASSLAPGTGTGELFF. CDR3 DNA sequence: TGTGCCAGCAGCTTGGCTCCGGGGACCGGCACCGGGGAGCTGTTTTTT. The chain carries TRBV5-6 and TRBJ2-2; D possibly matches TRBD1 or TRBD2 (5 bases each). Germline CDR1 SGHDT, CDR2 YYEEEE. V lost 0 bases and J lost 4, with 13 bases in between. The CDR3 is 16 residues long.

This clonotype was counted many times. The V call is TRBV5-1, the J call TRBJ2-7; D is uncertain. The V and J ends lost 4 bases and 1 base respectively, with 9 bases between them. The CDR3 loop spans 13 amino acids. Germline CDR1 and CDR2: SGHRS and YFSETQ. CDR3 nucleotides: TGCGCCAGCAGCGTGGACGGGTCCTACGAGCAGTACTTC. Its translation is CASSVDGSYEQYF.